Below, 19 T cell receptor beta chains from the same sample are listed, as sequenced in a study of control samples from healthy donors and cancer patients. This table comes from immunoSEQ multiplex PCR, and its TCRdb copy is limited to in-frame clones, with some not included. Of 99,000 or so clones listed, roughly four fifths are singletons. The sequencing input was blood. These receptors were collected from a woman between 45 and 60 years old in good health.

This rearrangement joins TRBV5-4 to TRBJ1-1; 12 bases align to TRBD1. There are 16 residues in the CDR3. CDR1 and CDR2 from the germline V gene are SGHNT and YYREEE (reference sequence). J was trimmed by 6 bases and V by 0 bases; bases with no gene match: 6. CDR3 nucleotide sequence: TGTGCCAGCAGCTTGGTGTTGGGACAGGGGGCTGCTGAAGCTTTCTTT. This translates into CASSLVLGQGAAEAFF.

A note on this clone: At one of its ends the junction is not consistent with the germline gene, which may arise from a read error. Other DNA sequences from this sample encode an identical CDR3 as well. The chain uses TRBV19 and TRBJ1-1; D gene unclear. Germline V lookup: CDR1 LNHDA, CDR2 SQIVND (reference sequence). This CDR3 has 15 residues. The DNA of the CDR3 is TGTGCCAGTAAAACGGCGCAGGCCTGGAACACTGAGGCTTTCTTT. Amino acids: CASKTAQAWNTEAFF.

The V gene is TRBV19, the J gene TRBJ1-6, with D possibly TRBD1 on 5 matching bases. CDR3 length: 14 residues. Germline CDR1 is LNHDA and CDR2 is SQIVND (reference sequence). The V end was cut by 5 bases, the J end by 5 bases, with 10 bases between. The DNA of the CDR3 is TGTGCCAGTAGTCCGGGGCCGAATAATTCACCCCTCCACTTT. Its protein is CASSPGPNNSPLHF.

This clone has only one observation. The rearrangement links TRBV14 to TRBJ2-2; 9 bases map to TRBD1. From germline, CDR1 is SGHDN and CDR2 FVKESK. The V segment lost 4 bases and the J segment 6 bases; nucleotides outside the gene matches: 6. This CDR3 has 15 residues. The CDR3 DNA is TGTGCCAGCAGCCTAGGACAGGGGTTTCCCGGGGAGCTGTTTTTT. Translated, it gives CASSLGQGFPGELFF.

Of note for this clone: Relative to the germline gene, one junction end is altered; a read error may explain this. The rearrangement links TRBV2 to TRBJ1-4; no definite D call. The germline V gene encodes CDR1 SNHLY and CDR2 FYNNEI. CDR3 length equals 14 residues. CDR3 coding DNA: TGTGCCACCAGTGGAGGGAGCGGGCGTGGAAAACTGTTTTTT. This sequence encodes CATSGGSGRGKLFF.

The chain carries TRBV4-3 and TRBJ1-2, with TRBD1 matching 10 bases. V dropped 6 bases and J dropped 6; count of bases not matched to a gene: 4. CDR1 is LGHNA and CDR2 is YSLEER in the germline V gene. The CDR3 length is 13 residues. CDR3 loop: CASSLDRGDGYTF. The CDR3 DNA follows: TGCGCCAGCAGTCTGGACAGGGGGGATGGCTACACCTTC.

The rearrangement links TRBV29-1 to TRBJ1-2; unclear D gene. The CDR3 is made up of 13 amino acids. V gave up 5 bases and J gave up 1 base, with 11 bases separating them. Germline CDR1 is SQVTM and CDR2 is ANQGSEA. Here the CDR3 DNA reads TGCAGCGTTTCGAGAGGGAGTAACTATGGCTACACCTTC. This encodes CSVSRGSNYGYTF.

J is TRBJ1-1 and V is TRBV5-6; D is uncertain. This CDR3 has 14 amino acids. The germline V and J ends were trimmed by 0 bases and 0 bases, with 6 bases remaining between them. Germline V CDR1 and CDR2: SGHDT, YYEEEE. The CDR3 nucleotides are TGTGCCAGCAGCTTGGCTCTTCTGAACACTGAAGCTTTCTTT. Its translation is CASSLALLNTEAFF.

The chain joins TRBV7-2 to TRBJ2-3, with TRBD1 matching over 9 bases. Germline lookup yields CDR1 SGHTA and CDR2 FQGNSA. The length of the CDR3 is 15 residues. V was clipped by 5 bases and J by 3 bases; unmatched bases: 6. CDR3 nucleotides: TGTGCCAGCAGCCAGACCGGGACAGGGACAGATACGCAGTATTTT. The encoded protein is CASSQTGTGTDTQYF.

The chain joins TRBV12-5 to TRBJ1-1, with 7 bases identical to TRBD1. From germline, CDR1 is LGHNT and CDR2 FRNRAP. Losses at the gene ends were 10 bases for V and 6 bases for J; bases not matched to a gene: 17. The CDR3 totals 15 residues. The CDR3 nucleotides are TGTGCTACCCAACGTGACAGGGTCGGAGGGGCTGAAGCTTTCTTT. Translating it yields CATQRDRVGGAEAFF.

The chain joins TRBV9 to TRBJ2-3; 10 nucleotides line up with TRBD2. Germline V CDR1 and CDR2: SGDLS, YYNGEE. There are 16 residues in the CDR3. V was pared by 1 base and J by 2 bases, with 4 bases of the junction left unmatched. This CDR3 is CASSVRTSGYTDTQYF. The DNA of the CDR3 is TGTGCCAGCAGCGTACGGACTAGCGGTTACACAGATACGCAGTATTTT.

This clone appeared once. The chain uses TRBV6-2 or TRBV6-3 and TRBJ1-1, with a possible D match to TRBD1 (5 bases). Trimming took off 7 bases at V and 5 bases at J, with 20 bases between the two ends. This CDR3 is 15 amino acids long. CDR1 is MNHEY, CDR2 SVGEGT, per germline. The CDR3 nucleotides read TGTGCCAGCACCCCGCGGTGGGGGGGAGGTACTGAAGCTTTCTTT. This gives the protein CASTPRWGGGTEAFF.

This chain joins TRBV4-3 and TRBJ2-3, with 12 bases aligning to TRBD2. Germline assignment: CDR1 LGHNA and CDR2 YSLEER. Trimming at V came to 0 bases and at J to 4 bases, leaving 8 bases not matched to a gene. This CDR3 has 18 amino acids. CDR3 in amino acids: CASSQEASGRGTPDTQYF. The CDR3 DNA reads TGCGCCAGCAGCCAAGAAGCTAGCGGGAGGGGAACGCCAGATACGCAGTATTTT.

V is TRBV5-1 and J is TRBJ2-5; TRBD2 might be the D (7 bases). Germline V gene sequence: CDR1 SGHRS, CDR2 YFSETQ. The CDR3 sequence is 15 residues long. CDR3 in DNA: TGCCCCCCCAGCTCAACCGGGGGCGGGGGAGAGACCCAGTACTTC. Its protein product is CPPSSTGGGGETQYF.

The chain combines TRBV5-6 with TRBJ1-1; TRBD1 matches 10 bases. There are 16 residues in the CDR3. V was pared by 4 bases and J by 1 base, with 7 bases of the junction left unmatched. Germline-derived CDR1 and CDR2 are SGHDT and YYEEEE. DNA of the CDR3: TGTGCCAGCAGCCCCGGGACAGGGGCCGCGAACACTGAAGCTTTCTTT. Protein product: CASSPGTGAANTEAFF. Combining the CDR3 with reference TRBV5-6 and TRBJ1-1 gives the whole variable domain DAGVTQSPTHLIKTRGQQVTLRCSPKSGHDTVSWYQQALGQGPQFIFQYYEEEERQRGNFPDRFSGHQFPNYSSELNVNALLLGDSALYLCASSPGTGAANTEAFFGQGTRLTVV.

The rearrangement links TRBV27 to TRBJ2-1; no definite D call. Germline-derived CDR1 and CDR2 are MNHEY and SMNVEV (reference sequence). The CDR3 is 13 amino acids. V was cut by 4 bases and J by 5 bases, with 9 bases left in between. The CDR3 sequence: CASSSRTDNEQFF. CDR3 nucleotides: TGTGCCAGCAGTTCCCGGACGGACAATGAGCAGTTCTTC.

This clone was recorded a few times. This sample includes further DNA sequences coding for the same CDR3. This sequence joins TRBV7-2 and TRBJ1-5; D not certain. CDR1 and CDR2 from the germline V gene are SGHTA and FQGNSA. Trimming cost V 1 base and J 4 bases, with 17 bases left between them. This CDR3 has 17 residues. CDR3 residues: CASSLVPPGLGNQPQHF. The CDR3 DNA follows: TGTGCCAGCAGCTTAGTACCCCCGGGGTTGGGAAATCAGCCCCAGCATTTT.

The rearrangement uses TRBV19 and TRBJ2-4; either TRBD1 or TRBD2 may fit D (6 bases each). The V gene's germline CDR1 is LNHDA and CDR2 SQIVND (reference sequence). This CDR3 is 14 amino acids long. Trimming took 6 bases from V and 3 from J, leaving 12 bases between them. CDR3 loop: CASSIQGGKNIQYF. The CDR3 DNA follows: TGTGCCAGTAGCATACAGGGAGGCAAAAACATTCAGTACTTC.

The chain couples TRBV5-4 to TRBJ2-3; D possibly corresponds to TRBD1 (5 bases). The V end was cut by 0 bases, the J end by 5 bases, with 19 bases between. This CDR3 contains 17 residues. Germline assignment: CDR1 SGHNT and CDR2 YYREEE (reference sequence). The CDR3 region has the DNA TGTGCCAGCAGCTTGGACCCGAGGACACCGGAGAGAGATACGCAGTATTTT. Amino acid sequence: CASSLDPRTPERDTQYF.